This passage covers 15 T cell receptor beta chains from one sample sequenced in a study of blood T cell repertoires in COVID-19 (dated by TCRdb to 2020 to 2021). The library relied on the immunoSEQ multiplex PCR assay. What TCRdb holds here is the immuneACCESS table cut down to in-frame rearrangements. Part of the clones is not present; checked against another copy, under half of the missing clones reflect an unresolved V gene, and the others are unexplained. The sample table records a few hundred thousand clones; just under 90% of these occur just once. The top ten clonotypes cover 1.5% to 2% of the sample. Sequences were obtained from PBMCs or T cells enriched from blood (not recorded which). These receptors came from a woman aged 25 to 39 who had recovered from COVID-19.

The chain recombines TRBV2 with TRBJ1-2, with D hard to call. The CDR3 runs 12 residues. Trimming left V 4 bases short and J 3 bases short, with 6 bases between. The germline CDR1 and CDR2 sequences are SNHLY and FYNNEI. The CDR3: CASSGEDYGYTF. The DNA of the CDR3 is TGTGCCAGCAGTGGCGAGGACTATGGCTACACCTTC.

The chain recombines TRBV7-8 with TRBJ2-5, with TRBD2 identical over 14 bases. Germline V gene sequence: CDR1 SGHVS, CDR2 FQNEAQ. CDR3 length: 17 amino acids. With V trimmed by 5 bases and J by 4 bases, 9 bases remained unmatched. CDR3 loop: CASSRRLAGGPVETQYF. The CDR3 DNA reads as TGTGCCAGCAGCCGACGACTAGCGGGAGGGCCGGTAGAGACCCAGTACTTC.

The CDR3 protein is CASTTRARSYEQYF. As DNA, the CDR3 is TGTGCCAGCACCACGCGGGCACGGAGCTACGAGCAGTACTTC. The chain links TRBV6-5 to TRBJ2-7, with D possibly being TRBD2 (5 bases). The CDR3 is made up of 14 amino acids. Germline CDR1 reads MNHEY; CDR2 reads SVGAGI. V shed 7 bases and J shed 3 bases, with 16 bases lying between them.

The chain joins TRBV10-3 to TRBJ2-5; 8 bases match TRBD2. Unmatched junction bases numbered 7, after V lost 0 bases and J lost 1 base. The CDR3 spans 17 residues. CDR1 is ENHRY and CDR2 is SYGVKD in the germline V gene. The CDR3 coding sequence is TGTGCCATCAGTGAGTCTACGGGCGGGGGGACCCAAGAGACCCAGTACTTC. This translates into CAISESTGGGTQETQYF.

This rearrangement joins TRBV3-1 (or the pseudogene TRBV3-2) to TRBJ2-7; perhaps TRBD2 as D (6 bases). In germline, CDR1 is LGHDT, CDR2 YNNKEL (reference sequence). The CDR3 length is 13 residues. The germline V and J ends were trimmed by 8 bases and 3 bases, with 14 bases remaining between them. The CDR3 is CASGGRMVYEQYF. The CDR3 DNA follows: TGTGCCAGCGGTGGGAGGATGGTCTACGAGCAGTACTTC.

The chain combines TRBV7-9 with TRBJ2-1; 10 nucleotides agree with TRBD2. The CDR3 extends over 16 amino acids. Germline CDR1 and CDR2: SEHNR and FQNEAQ (reference sequence). After removal of 5 bases from V and 7 bases from J, the junction contained 11 bases not matched to a gene. The CDR3 nucleotides are TGTGCCAGCAGCCCTCCGGGGCTAGCGGGAGTGAATGAGCAGTTCTTC. Protein sequence: CASSPPGLAGVNEQFF.

This chain joins TRBV2 and TRBJ1-4; a possible D gene is TRBD1 (5 bases). The ends were cut back, 2 bases at V and 8 bases at J, with 24 bases in the middle. The CDR3 has 18 amino acids. Germline V gene lookup returns CDR1 SNHLY and CDR2 FYNNEI. The CDR3 is CASSEISKGMGIGEKLFF. The CDR3 nucleotides are TGTGCCAGCAGTGAAATTAGCAAGGGGATGGGGATCGGAGAAAAACTGTTTTTT.

Regarding this clone: This same CDR3 is encoded by further DNA sequences in the sample. The chain joins TRBV28 to TRBJ2-1, with a possible D match to TRBD2 (5 bases). The length of the CDR3 is 15 residues. From germline, CDR1 is MDHEN and CDR2 SYDVKM. The V end lost 3 bases, the J end lost 0 bases, and 9 bases lay between the germline ends. The CDR3: CASSLGVSSYNEQFF. Here the CDR3 DNA reads TGTGCCAGCAGTTTGGGAGTCTCCTCCTACAATGAGCAGTTCTTC.

The chain recombines TRBV6-5 with TRBJ2-7; D might be TRBD1 (6 bases). The germline gives CDR1 MNHEY, CDR2 SVGAGI. The ends were cut back, 6 bases at V and 6 bases at J, with 15 bases in the middle. The CDR3 sequence is 13 residues long. CDR3 sequence reads: CASSPQRGGEQYF. The CDR3 DNA reads TGTGCCAGCAGCCCACAGAGAGGGGGCGAGCAGTACTTC.

The chain joins TRBV5-6 to TRBJ2-1; 7 positions match TRBD2. Looked up from germline, CDR1 is SGHDT and CDR2 is YYEEEE. V shed 4 bases, J shed 9 bases, and the junction held 4 bases outside the gene matches. The CDR3 has 12 amino acids. CDR3 bases: TGTGCCAGCAGCCGGGGGGTTGGTGAGCAGTTCTTC. Translating gives CASSRGVGEQFF.

J is TRBJ1-1 and V is TRBV4-2, with TRBD1 as a possible D gene (5 bases). V was pared by 4 bases and J by 5 bases, with 17 bases between. CDR1 and CDR2 from the germline V gene are LGHNA and YNFKEQ. The CDR3 is 15 residues long. The CDR3 nucleotides read TGTGCCAGCAGCCCACAAGGACGGGGGGAGACTGAAGCTTTCTTT. The encoded protein is CASSPQGRGETEAFF.

The chain joins TRBV12-3 or TRBV12-4 to TRBJ1-1, with a tentative D call TRBD1 (5 bases). The CDR3 runs 12 residues. V was trimmed by 6 bases and J by 7 bases, leaving 12 bases between them. Written as DNA, the CDR3 is TGTGCCAGCAGACTCCGAACAGGTGAAGCTTTCTTT. Protein: CASRLRTGEAFF.

V is TRBV6-1 and J is TRBJ1-1; D is possibly TRBD1 (5 bases). The germline V and J ends were trimmed by 1 base and 1 base, with 10 bases remaining between them. The CDR3 runs to 15 residues. Per germline, CDR1 MNHNS and CDR2 SASEGT. CDR3 coding DNA: TGTGCCAGCAGTGAAGAGGGGACTTCGAACACTGAAGCTTTCTTT. Amino acids: CASSEEGTSNTEAFF.

V is TRBV6-5 and J is TRBJ2-2; TRBD2 might be the D (6 bases). Germline CDR1 reads MNHEY; CDR2 reads SVGAGI. The V gene lost 1 base and the J gene lost 5 bases, with 11 bases spanning the gap. This CDR3 has 15 residues. The DNA for the CDR3 is TGTGCCAGCAGTTACTGGGTCGGGGGAACCGGGGAGCTGTTTTTT. Its protein is CASSYWVGGTGELFF.

The chain joins TRBV6-5 to TRBJ2-1; 11 bases are shared with TRBD2. The ends lost 6 bases at V and 3 bases at J; junction bases unmatched: 4. The CDR3 has 15 residues. Germline values: CDR1 MNHEY, CDR2 SVGAGI. The CDR3 here is CASRGLAGIYNEQFF. The DNA of the CDR3 is TGTGCCAGCAGAGGACTAGCGGGTATCTACAATGAGCAGTTCTTC.